The 10 T cell receptor beta chains below all came from one sample that was sequenced in a study of cytomegalovirus exposure and HLA in healthy donors. PCR involved 60 Vbeta and 13 Jbeta primers. The table came from immunoSEQ multiplex PCR; TCRdb's copy has only in-frame clones and leaves some out. The sample lists under 200,000 clones, roughly 80% seen once, with roughly 2% in the top ten. What was sequenced was PBMCs. All receptors come from a middle-aged man in good health and CMV-seropositive.

This chain connects TRBV9 to TRBJ2-7; the match to TRBD2 covers 8 bases. V shed 0 bases, J shed 5 bases, and the junction held 7 bases outside the gene matches. Germline CDR1 is SGDLS and CDR2 is YYNGEE. This CDR3 is built from 15 residues. The CDR3 bases are TGTGCCAGCAGCGTAGCGGGACTAGAGCGTGACGAGCAGTACTTC. It yields the protein CASSVAGLERDEQYF.

J is TRBJ2-7 and V is TRBV7-9; 14 bases match TRBD2. Germline values: CDR1 SEHNR, CDR2 FQNEAQ (reference sequence). CDR3 length: 16 amino acids. After removal of 1 base from V and 6 bases from J, the junction contained 5 bases not matched to a gene. The CDR3 loop is CASSLGLAGGPVEQYF. CDR3 sequence (DNA): TGTGCCAGCAGCTTAGGACTAGCGGGGGGGCCTGTCGAGCAGTACTTC.

This clone was seen a handful of times. This chain's CDR3 is CASSWGGETQYF. CDR3 nucleotides: TGTGCCAGCAGCTGGGGGGGGGAGACCCAGTACTTC. The chain employs TRBV5-6 and TRBJ2-5; TRBD2 aligns across 7 bases. The CDR3 sequence is 12 residues long. V lost 3 bases, J lost 5 bases, and 1 base stayed unmatched. Germline assignment: CDR1 SGHDT and CDR2 YYEEEE.

This clone was seen a few times. This rearrangement joins TRBV19 to TRBJ2-2, with D tentatively TRBD2 (5 bases). Germline lookup yields CDR1 LNHDA and CDR2 SQIVND (reference sequence). Trimming cost V 9 bases and J 3 bases, with 17 bases left between them. This CDR3 comprises 15 residues. The CDR3 bases are TGTGCCAGCGGGGATATGGTTGGGTACACCGGGGAGCTGTTTTTT. Translated: CASGDMVGYTGELFF.

The chain recombines TRBV4-3 with TRBJ1-2; D ambiguous. The germline gives CDR1 LGHNA, CDR2 YSLEER. The ends were cut back, 0 bases at V and 4 bases at J, with 9 bases in the middle. This CDR3 region has 14 residues. CDR3 bases: TGCGCCAGCAGCCAAGATGTCCAGATCTATGGCTACACCTTC. Translated, it gives CASSQDVQIYGYTF.

The genes are TRBV28 and TRBJ1-1; D is ambiguous. The CDR3 has 13 residues. Germline V gives CDR1 MDHEN, CDR2 SYDVKM. Between the trimmed V and J ends, which lost 10 bases and 5 bases, there was a span of 17 bases. The CDR3 reads CATSPRGRTEAFF. The CDR3 DNA reads TGTGCCACATCACCCCGTGGGCGAACTGAAGCTTTCTTT.

The gene calls are TRBV19 and TRBJ1-2, with TRBD1 matching over 7 bases. The length of the CDR3 is 14 residues. The V and J ends lost 5 bases and 1 base, in that order; junction bases with no gene match: 4. The germline gives CDR1 LNHDA, CDR2 SQIVND (reference sequence). The CDR3 region has the DNA TGTGCCAGTAGTCGGACAGGACTTAACTATGGCTACACCTTC. As protein: CASSRTGLNYGYTF.

The chain carries TRBV6-5 and TRBJ1-2; the D gene is possibly TRBD1 (6 bases). Trimming took 5 bases from V and 4 from J, leaving 14 bases between them. The CDR3 sequence is 14 residues long. From germline, CDR1 is MNHEY and CDR2 SVGAGI. DNA for the CDR3: TGTGCCAGCAGTCGCACAGGGAGATCCTATGGCTACACCTTC. Translated, it gives CASSRTGRSYGYTF.

The chain links TRBV13 to TRBJ2-6, with TRBD1 matching 10 bases. The CDR3 sequence is 18 residues long. The V gene end was trimmed by 2 bases and the J gene end by 1 base; junction bases not matched to a gene: 5. Germline V CDR1 and CDR2: PRHDT, FYEKMQ (reference sequence). CDR3 residues: CASSLRTGGGSGANVLTF. Written as DNA, the CDR3 is TGTGCCAGCAGCTTAAGGACAGGGGGAGGATCTGGGGCCAACGTCCTGACTTTC.

This chain connects TRBV11-3 to TRBJ2-2; 10 positions agree with TRBD2. Germline V CDR1 and CDR2: SGHNT, YENEEA. CDR3 size: 16 residues. The V gene end was trimmed by 4 bases and the J gene end by 0 bases; junction bases not matched to a gene: 2. The CDR3 here is CASSSSGGANTGELFF. In nucleotides, the CDR3 is TGTGCCAGCAGCTCGAGCGGGGGGGCGAACACCGGGGAGCTGTTTTTT.